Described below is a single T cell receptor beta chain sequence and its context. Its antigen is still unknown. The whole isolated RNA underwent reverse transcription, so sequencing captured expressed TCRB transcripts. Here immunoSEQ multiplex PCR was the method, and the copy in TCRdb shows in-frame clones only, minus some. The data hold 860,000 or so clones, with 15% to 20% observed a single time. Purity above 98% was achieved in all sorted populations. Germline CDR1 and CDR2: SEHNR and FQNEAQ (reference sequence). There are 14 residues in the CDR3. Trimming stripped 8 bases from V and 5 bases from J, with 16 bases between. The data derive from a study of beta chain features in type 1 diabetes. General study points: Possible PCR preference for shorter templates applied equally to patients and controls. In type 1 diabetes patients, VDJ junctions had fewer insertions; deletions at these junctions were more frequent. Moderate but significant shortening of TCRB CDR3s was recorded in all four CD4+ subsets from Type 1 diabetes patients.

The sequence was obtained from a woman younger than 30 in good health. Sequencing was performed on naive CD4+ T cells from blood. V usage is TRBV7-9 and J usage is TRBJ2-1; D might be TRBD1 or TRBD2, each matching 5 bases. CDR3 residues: CASGARDPHNEQFF. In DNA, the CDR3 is TGTGCCAGCGGCGCTCGGGACCCTCACAATGAGCAGTTCTTC.